A single sample is the source of the 19 T cell receptor beta chains below, sequenced in a study of OX40 agonist ivuxolimab in advanced cancers. Libraries came from the immunoSEQ multiplex PCR assay. TCRdb retrieved this table from immuneACCESS and kept in-frame rearrangements only. Not all clones are present; in checked studies, unresolved V genes account for under half, and no reason is known for the remainder. This sample comprises tens of thousands of clones, around 77% of them detected only once. Over 20% of the sample comes from the top ten. The source was CD4+ or CD8+ T cells sorted from blood, collected in a trial of the OX40 agonist ivuxolimab. The receptors derive from an adult with an advanced solid tumor such as melanoma, head and neck, liver or kidney cancer.

The genes are TRBV7-9 and TRBJ2-3; 8 bases are a match to TRBD1. This CDR3 region has 17 residues. CDR1 is SEHNR and CDR2 is FQNEAQ in the germline V gene (reference sequence). The V gene end was trimmed by 4 bases and the J gene end by 2 bases; junction bases not matched to a gene: 11. The CDR3: CASSSPAGTGYTDTQYF. CDR3 nucleotides: TGTGCCAGCAGCTCCCCGGCCGGGACAGGATACACAGATACGCAGTATTTT.

By share, this clone counts as medium-sized (0.01 to 0.1%). V and J are TRBV7-9 and TRBJ2-7; 8 nucleotides align to TRBD2. The CDR3 is 16 amino acids. Looked up from germline, CDR1 is SEHNR and CDR2 is FQNEAQ (reference sequence). J was trimmed by 0 bases and V by 7 bases; bases with no gene match: 11. The CDR3 region has the DNA TGTGCCAGCACGACTAGCGCCGGAGTTAACTCCTACGAGCAGTACTTC. Its translation: CASTTSAGVNSYEQYF.

About this clone: A junction boundary mismatches the germline segment, possibly from a read error. The rearrangement links TRBV7-7 to TRBJ1-2; tentative D call: TRBD1 (6 bases). This CDR3 comprises 11 residues. Germline assignment: CDR1 SSHAT and CDR2 FNYEAQ (reference sequence). The CDR3 DNA follows: TGTGCTAGCAGATTAGGGGGGGGCTACACCTTC. It yields the protein CASRLGGGYTF.

The V and J genes are TRBV7-2 and TRBJ1-2; the D gene is possibly TRBD1 (5 bases). The CDR3 covers 14 residues. The germline gives CDR1 SGHTA, CDR2 FQGNSA. V lost 5 bases and J lost 5, with 15 bases in between. The CDR3 here is CASSDRQRMYGYTF. CDR3 nucleotides: TGTGCCAGCAGCGACCGACAGCGGATGTATGGCTACACCTTC.

J is TRBJ2-5 and V is TRBV7-8; possibly TRBD2 for D (5 bases). Germline CDR1 and CDR2: SGHVS and FQNEAQ. The V end lost 1 base, the J end lost 2 bases, and 17 bases lay between the germline ends. The CDR3 length is 17 residues. The CDR3 spells CASSLVFRRALQETQYF. CDR3 sequence (DNA): TGTGCCAGCAGCTTAGTTTTCCGGCGGGCTTTACAAGAGACCCAGTACTTC.

This clone occurred once. Written as DNA, the CDR3 is TGTGCCAGCAGTCCCCGGGGCTCCTACGAGCAGTACTTC. It codes for CASSPRGSYEQYF. The chain carries TRBV28 and TRBJ2-7, with a tentative D call TRBD2 (5 bases). Germline CDR1 reads MDHEN; CDR2 reads SYDVKM. The CDR3 runs 13 residues. Trimming cost V 5 bases and J 0 bases, with 8 bases left between them.

V usage is TRBV6-6 and J usage is TRBJ1-5; D gene uncertain. V lost 5 bases and J lost 2, with 16 bases in between. CDR1 MNHNY and CDR2 SVGAGI come from the germline V gene (reference sequence). CDR3 size: 16 residues. The CDR3 protein is CASSPREVLGNQPQHF. The CDR3 DNA is TGTGCCAGCAGTCCCCGGGAGGTCCTAGGCAATCAGCCCCAGCATTTT.

V usage is TRBV9 and J usage is TRBJ2-3; tentatively, D is TRBD2 (6 bases). The germline gives CDR1 SGDLS, CDR2 YYNGEE. V shed 3 bases and J shed 6 bases, with 17 bases lying between them. The length of the CDR3 is 15 residues. In nucleotides, the CDR3 is TGTGCCAGCAGCGCCCAGGACTACCAGGCGGATACGCAGTATTTT. This translates into CASSAQDYQADTQYF.

This clone showed up just once. The J gene is TRBJ2-1, the V gene TRBV7-2; weak D call: TRBD2 (5 bases). Trimming pared 1 base from V and 0 bases from J, leaving 19 bases between. This CDR3 region has 19 residues. Germline assignment: CDR1 SGHTA and CDR2 FQGNSA. CDR3 in DNA: TGTGCCAGCAGCTTAGGGGTTGTGGCGGGTCTGAGCTCCTACAATGAGCAGTTCTTC. This gives the protein CASSLGVVAGLSSYNEQFF.

This rearrangement joins TRBV28 to TRBJ1-1; 9 bases agree with TRBD1. CDR3 length equals 14 residues. V trimming: 6 bases; J trimming: 6 bases; junction bases outside the gene matches: 8. Germline CDR1 MDHEN, CDR2 SYDVKM. The CDR3 sequence: CASRGTGRDPEAFF. Here the CDR3 DNA reads TGTGCCAGCAGAGGGACAGGGAGGGATCCTGAAGCTTTCTTT. Together with reference TRBV28 and TRBJ1-1, the CDR3 gives the full variable domain: DVKVTQSSRYLVKRTGEKVFLECVQDMDHENMFWYRQDPGLGLRLIYFSYDVKMKEKGDIPEGYSVSREKKERFSLILESASTNQTSMYLCASRGTGRDPEAFFGQGTRLTVV.

Comment on this clone: At one end the junction does not follow the germline gene, possibly because of a read error. J is TRBJ1-1 and V is TRBV11-1; D remains unclear. The CDR3 spans 12 residues. Per germline, CDR1 SGHAT and CDR2 FQDESV (reference sequence). This CDR3 is CASSLGGIEAFF. DNA of the CDR3: TGTGCCAGCAGCTTAGGCGGGATTGAAGCCTTCTTT. Full variable domain (remainder filled in from reference TRBV11-1 and TRBJ1-1): EAEVAQSPRYKITEKSQAVAFWCDPISGHATLYWYRQILGQGPELLVQFQDESVVDDSQLPKDRFSAERLKGVDSTLKIQPAELGDSAMYLCASSLGGIEAFFGQGTRLTVV.

The count of this clone is one. The V gene is TRBV4-2, the J gene TRBJ2-5; 10 positions match TRBD2. Germline V gene lookup returns CDR1 LGHNA and CDR2 YNFKEQ. V was pared by 9 bases and J by 4 bases, with 20 bases of the junction left unmatched. The CDR3 runs to 18 residues. CDR3 nucleotides: TGTGCCAGTACGACCACGAGCGATAGCGGGGGGAGGGGAGAGACCCAGTACTTC. This translates into CASTTTSDSGGRGETQYF.

The V and J genes are TRBV6-5 and TRBJ1-1; 10 nucleotides line up with TRBD1. This CDR3 is 13 amino acids long. Trimming removed 2 bases from V and 8 bases from J; junction bases left unmatched: 2. Per germline, CDR1 MNHEY and CDR2 SVGAGI. This CDR3 is CASSYGQGGEAFF. In DNA, the CDR3 is TGTGCCAGCAGTTACGGACAGGGGGGAGAAGCTTTCTTT.

V gene TRBV15 combines with J gene TRBJ1-2, with TRBD1 matching over 7 bases. This CDR3 comprises 13 residues. V shed 1 base, J shed 6 bases, and the junction held 2 bases outside the gene matches. The V gene's germline CDR1 is LNHNV and CDR2 YYDKDF (reference sequence). The CDR3 sequence: CATSRVGGDGYTF. The CDR3, as DNA: TGTGCCACCAGCAGAGTAGGGGGCGATGGCTACACCTTC.

The genes are TRBV19 and TRBJ2-1; D is perhaps TRBD2 (6 bases). The CDR3 contains 11 residues. V was clipped by 5 bases and J by 13 bases, with 12 bases between them. Germline V gene data show CDR1 as LNHDA and CDR2 as SQIVND (reference sequence). The CDR3 spells CASSSPGLQFF. In DNA form, the CDR3 reads TGTGCCAGTAGTTCGCCGGGACTCCAGTTCTTC.

This sequence joins TRBV7-6 and TRBJ1-3; tentatively, D is TRBD1 (5 bases). V lost 5 bases, J lost 4 bases, and 15 bases lay in between. This CDR3 spans 15 amino acids. Germline V gene sequence: CDR1 SGHVS, CDR2 FNYEAQ. CDR3 bases: TGTGCCAGCAGCCCTATGGGGGGAGACGGAAACACCATATATTTT. It yields the protein CASSPMGGDGNTIYF.

The V call is TRBV7-9, the J call TRBJ2-1; 8 bases map to TRBD2. Per germline, CDR1 SEHNR and CDR2 FQNEAQ (reference sequence). The CDR3 is made up of 19 amino acids. With V trimmed by 5 bases and J by 0 bases, 15 bases remained unmatched. The CDR3 nucleotides read TGTGCCAGCAGCCAACACCCAAGACTAGCGTCCAGCTCCTACAATGAGCAGTTCTTC. Translation: CASSQHPRLASSSYNEQFF.

This sequence joins TRBV12-5 and TRBJ1-1; TRBD1 matches 9 bases. Per the germline V gene, CDR1 is LGHNT and CDR2 is FRNRAP. This CDR3 spans 19 amino acids. J lost 0 bases, V lost 0 bases, and 11 bases had no gene match. The CDR3 sequence is CASGLVVSTGGVMNTEAFF. CDR3 nucleotide sequence: TGTGCTAGTGGTTTGGTAGTTTCGACAGGGGGTGTCATGAACACTGAAGCTTTCTTT.

This clone was seen only once. The V call is TRBV9, the J call TRBJ2-2; 8 bases map to TRBD1. Losses at the gene ends were 0 bases for V and 3 bases for J; bases not matched to a gene: 4. The CDR3 runs 16 residues. Germline V gene data show CDR1 as SGDLS and CDR2 as YYNGEE. The CDR3 reads CASSVEAGGYTGELFF. The CDR3 nucleotides read TGTGCCAGCAGCGTAGAGGCAGGGGGCTACACCGGGGAGCTGTTTTTT.